This passage covers 26 T cell receptor beta chains from one sample sequenced in a study of blood T cell repertoires in COVID-19 (dated by TCRdb to about 2020). The protocol used for the library was the immunoSEQ multiplex PCR assay. Drawn from immuneACCESS, this table holds only the in-frame rearrangements with V and J called that TCRdb kept. Clones are partly lost; checked studies trace under half to an unresolved V gene and leave the rest unexplained. For this sample there are fewer than 200,000 clones; 76% appear just once. The leading ten clones occupy more than 6.5% of the sample. Source material: peripheral blood. The receptors here all came from a woman in her forties or fifties with active or convalescent COVID-19.

The V and J genes are TRBV5-5 and TRBJ1-4; possible D gene TRBD1, 6 bases. Germline V gives CDR1 SGHKS, CDR2 YYEKEE (reference sequence). Trimming shortened V by 1 base and J by 7 bases, and 11 bases separated the two germline ends. This CDR3 is 14 amino acids long. CDR3 amino acids: CASSLMGGGEKLFF. The DNA for the CDR3 is TGTGCCAGCAGCTTGATGGGAGGGGGTGAAAAACTGTTTTTT.

V and J are TRBV7-9 and TRBJ1-4, with D possibly matching TRBD1 (5 bases). CDR3 length: 14 amino acids. The V end was cut by 0 bases, the J end by 3 bases, with 5 bases between. Germline assignment: CDR1 SEHNR and CDR2 FQNEAQ (reference sequence). Here the CDR3 reads CASSLAGANEKLFF. In DNA form, the CDR3 reads TGTGCCAGCAGCTTAGCAGGGGCTAATGAAAAACTGTTTTTT.

This clone turned up a few times. The chain is built from TRBV28 and TRBJ2-7, with unresolved D. V shed 5 bases and J shed 6 bases, with 11 bases lying between them. CDR3 size: 12 residues. The germline V gene has CDR1 MDHEN and CDR2 SYDVKM. The DNA for the CDR3 is TGTGCCAGCAGTCCACCTTGGCCCGAGCAGTACTTC. This translates into CASSPPWPEQYF.

The chain uses TRBV6-6 and TRBJ2-5; 10 bases line up with TRBD2. The CDR3 totals 16 residues. J gave up 0 bases and V 3 bases, and 4 bases lay outside the gene matches. Germline V gives CDR1 MNHNY, CDR2 SVGAGI (reference sequence). CDR3 residues: CASSYAGTSDQETQYF. The CDR3 DNA reads as TGTGCCAGCAGTTATGCCGGGACTAGCGACCAAGAGACCCAGTACTTC.

The chain has TRBV7-3 and TRBJ2-3; maybe TRBD1 (6 bases). V lost 1 base to trimming and J lost 1 base, with 18 bases between them. Germline V lookup: CDR1 SGHTA, CDR2 FQGTGA. The CDR3 runs 18 residues. The CDR3 DNA is TGTGCCAGCAGCTTAAACTCCCCCCGGGCAGGGGGCACAGATACGCAGTATTTT. It yields the protein CASSLNSPRAGGTDTQYF.

The chain uses TRBV7-9 and TRBJ1-2, with TRBD1 matching over 7 bases. Germline CDR1 is SEHNR and CDR2 is FQNEAQ (reference sequence). V was pared by 1 base and J by 2 bases, with 10 bases of the junction left unmatched. The length of the CDR3 is 17 residues. This chain's CDR3 is CASSLGPRTGQNYGYTF. CDR3 coding DNA: TGTGCCAGCAGCTTAGGCCCCCGGACAGGACAGAACTATGGCTACACCTTC.

This sequence joins TRBV7-9 and TRBJ2-3; possibly TRBD1 for D (6 bases). V was shortened by 5 bases and J by 2 bases, with 17 bases between the two germline ends. The germline gives CDR1 SEHNR, CDR2 FQNEAQ (reference sequence). The length of the CDR3 is 16 residues. CDR3 region: CASSPPGHESTDTQYF. CDR3 sequence (DNA): TGTGCCAGCAGCCCGCCGGGACACGAATCCACAGATACGCAGTATTTT.

V and J are TRBV12-3 or TRBV12-4 and TRBJ1-2, with a possible D match to TRBD1 (6 bases). V gave up 5 bases and J gave up 10 bases, with 14 bases separating them. The CDR3 is 12 residues long. Here the CDR3 reads CASSILQGPYTF. The CDR3 DNA is TGTGCCAGCAGTATCCTACAGGGCCCCTACACCTTC.

Note on this clone: Since a far larger clone is one base different, this is likely a read error. Within the sample, other DNA sequences also encode this same CDR3. V and J are TRBV28 and TRBJ1-1; maybe TRBD1 (5 bases). Trimming pared 5 bases from V and 0 bases from J, leaving 7 bases between. Germline CDR1 and CDR2: MDHEN and SYDVKM. CDR3 length equals 13 residues. In nucleotides, the CDR3 is TGTGCCAGCAGTCCGACAGTGAACACTGAAGCTTTCTTT. Amino acids: CASSPTVNTEAFF.

The chain employs TRBV30 and TRBJ2-5; D unclear. V lost 5 bases and J 4 bases, leaving 14 bases between the germline ends. This CDR3 has 13 amino acids. The germline gives CDR1 GTSNPN, CDR2 SVGIG (reference sequence). The CDR3 here is CAWGPRVGETQYF. The CDR3 bases are TGTGCCTGGGGTCCCCGGGTGGGAGAGACCCAGTACTTC.

Worth noting for this clone: The identical CDR3 is also encoded by other nucleotide sequences in the sample. The genes are TRBV9 and TRBJ2-7, with 7 bases matching TRBD1. From germline, CDR1 is SGDLS and CDR2 YYNGEE. This CDR3 comprises 14 residues. The ends lost 2 bases at V and 2 bases at J; junction bases unmatched: 4. The CDR3 DNA reads as TGTGCCAGCAGCGTTCGCCAGGGGGCCTACGAGCAGTACTTC. Its translation: CASSVRQGAYEQYF.

Notes on this clone: One end of the junction fails to match germline, which may point to a read error. V is TRBV7-7 and J is TRBJ2-1, with 7 nucleotides matching TRBD2. This CDR3 contains 14 residues. Germline V lookup: CDR1 SSHAT, CDR2 FNYEAQ (reference sequence). The CDR3 coding sequence is TGTGCTAGCAGCTTAGGATCAGCGGGGAATGAGCAGTTCTTC. Amino acid sequence: CASSLGSAGNEQFF.

V and J are TRBV7-9 and TRBJ2-3; TRBD2 matches at 15 bases. J lost 4 bases, V lost 4 bases, and 12 bases had no gene match. Germline V CDR1 and CDR2: SEHNR, FQNEAQ (reference sequence). The CDR3 runs to 19 residues. The CDR3 sequence is CASSYPGLAGGRPPDTQYF. The DNA of the CDR3 is TGTGCCAGCAGCTACCCGGGACTAGCGGGAGGACGGCCCCCAGATACGCAGTATTTT.

V gene TRBV19 combines with J gene TRBJ2-2, with D maybe TRBD2 (6 bases). The germline V gene encodes CDR1 LNHDA and CDR2 SQIVND (reference sequence). The CDR3 runs to 15 residues. V was cut by 7 bases and J by 6 bases, with 18 bases left in between. The chain's CDR3 is CASTLSGGLPGELFF. CDR3 in DNA: TGTGCCAGTACCCTCAGCGGAGGGCTTCCCGGGGAGCTGTTTTTT.

V gene TRBV30 combines with J gene TRBJ2-7; 10 bases are shared with TRBD2. Unmatched junction bases numbered 6, after V lost 2 bases and J lost 5 bases. CDR1 GTSNPN and CDR2 SVGIG come from the germline V gene (reference sequence). This CDR3 comprises 14 residues. CDR3 protein: CAWSRGTSAHEQYF. CDR3 nucleotide sequence: TGTGCCTGGAGTCGCGGGACTAGCGCCCACGAGCAGTACTTC.

V usage is TRBV28 and J usage is TRBJ1-1, with D tentatively TRBD1 (6 bases). The CDR3 totals 14 residues. The germline V gene has CDR1 MDHEN and CDR2 SYDVKM. Trimming cost V 9 bases and J 4 bases, with 18 bases left between them. In DNA, the CDR3 is TGTGCCAGTAGGGGAACGACAGGTGTCACTGAAGCTTTCTTT. Translation: CASRGTTGVTEAFF. Full variable domain (outside the CDR3, taken from reference TRBV28 and TRBJ1-1): DVKVTQSSRYLVKRTGEKVFLECVQDMDHENMFWYRQDPGLGLRLIYFSYDVKMKEKGDIPEGYSVSREKKERFSLILESASTNQTSMYLCASRGTTGVTEAFFGQGTRLTVV.

V gene TRBV6-5 combines with J gene TRBJ1-2; TRBD1 agrees at 8 bases. The trim removed 4 bases at V and 4 bases at J, leaving 11 bases unmatched. Germline assignment: CDR1 MNHEY and CDR2 SVGAGI. The CDR3 loop spans 16 amino acids. CDR3 sequence reads: CASSSAWDRRTYGYTF. In nucleotides, the CDR3 is TGTGCCAGCAGTTCGGCATGGGACAGGCGGACCTATGGCTACACCTTC.

This clone was detected only once. CDR3 in amino acids: CASSIPGTGKNQPQHF. In DNA, the CDR3 is TGTGCCAGTAGTATCCCCGGGACAGGGAAAAATCAGCCCCAGCATTTT. V gene TRBV19 combines with J gene TRBJ1-5; 9 bases agree with TRBD1. CDR1 is LNHDA, CDR2 SQIVND, per germline (reference sequence). The ends lost 3 bases at V and 4 bases at J; junction bases unmatched: 7. This CDR3 has 16 residues. The full variable domain, its missing parts supplied by reference TRBV19 and TRBJ1-5, is DGGITQSPKYLFRKEGQNVTLSCEQNLNHDAMYWYRQDPGQGLRLIYYSQIVNDFQKGDIAEGYSVSREKKESFPLTVTSAQKNPTAFYLCASSIPGTGKNQPQHFGDGTRLSIL.

This sequence joins TRBV11-3 and TRBJ2-1; TRBD2 is a possible D gene (6 bases). CDR1 and CDR2 from the germline V gene are SGHNT and YENEEA. V lost 3 bases and J 7 bases, leaving 7 bases between the germline ends. The CDR3 sequence is 12 residues long. The CDR3 spells CASSFAGNEQFF. The CDR3, as DNA: TGTGCCAGCAGCTTCGCGGGGAATGAGCAGTTCTTC.

In DNA form, the CDR3 reads TGTGCCAGCAGTTTATGGGGGAGGACTAGCGGGGGAAATGAGCAGTTCTTC. It specifies CASSLWGRTSGGNEQFF. This chain connects TRBV28 to TRBJ2-1; TRBD2 matches at 13 bases. Germline trimming cut 0 bases from V and 7 bases from J; bases unmatched to any gene: 6. Germline V gene lookup returns CDR1 MDHEN and CDR2 SYDVKM. The CDR3 is made up of 17 amino acids. Variable domain in full (rest from reference TRBV28 and TRBJ2-1): DVKVTQSSRYLVKRTGEKVFLECVQDMDHENMFWYRQDPGLGLRLIYFSYDVKMKEKGDIPEGYSVSREKKERFSLILESASTNQTSMYLCASSLWGRTSGGNEQFFGPGTRLTVL.

The rearrangement links TRBV7-9 to TRBJ1-3; TRBD1 agrees at 8 bases. Losses at the gene ends were 5 bases for V and 4 bases for J; bases not matched to a gene: 4. Germline CDR1 is SEHNR and CDR2 is FQNEAQ (reference sequence). The CDR3 is made up of 14 amino acids. Here the CDR3 DNA reads TGTGCCAGCAGCGGACGGACAGGGGGAAACACCATATATTTT. Translation: CASSGRTGGNTIYF.

The rearrangement links TRBV4-3 to TRBJ1-2, with D unresolved. Germline loops: CDR1 LGHNA, CDR2 YSLEER. The CDR3 has 15 amino acids. The V end was cut by 2 bases, the J end by 5 bases, with 15 bases between. In nucleotides, the CDR3 is TGCGCCAGCAGCCAATCTTCTACAGCTCTGTATGGCTACACCTTC. Residues: CASSQSSTALYGYTF.

J is TRBJ1-4 and V is TRBV11-2; tentatively, D is TRBD1 (6 bases). Trimming removed 3 bases from V and 0 bases from J, with 11 bases in between. CDR3 size: 16 residues. The germline V gene encodes CDR1 SGHAT and CDR2 FQNNGV. Here the CDR3 DNA reads TGTGCCAGCAGCTTTACTCGGACAGCAACTAATGAAAAACTGTTTTTT. Protein sequence: CASSFTRTATNEKLFF.

The chain combines TRBV24-1 with TRBJ2-3; TRBD2 might be the D (5 bases). This CDR3 contains 15 residues. The germline V and J ends were trimmed by 5 bases and 0 bases, with 11 bases remaining between them. Per germline, CDR1 KGHDR and CDR2 SFDVKD. Here the CDR3 reads CATSASSGSTDTQYF. CDR3 bases: TGTGCCACCAGTGCTAGCTCGGGAAGCACAGATACGCAGTATTTT.

The chain uses TRBV7-9 and TRBJ2-1; unclear D gene. Germline V CDR1 and CDR2: SEHNR, FQNEAQ (reference sequence). Trimming pared 1 base from V and 6 bases from J, leaving 10 bases between. The CDR3 is 14 amino acids. The DNA of the CDR3 is TGTGCCAGCAGCTTAGGTCTAGAAGGCAATGAGCAGTTCTTC. This sequence encodes CASSLGLEGNEQFF. The whole variable domain, filled in from reference TRBV7-9 and TRBJ2-1, reads DTGVSQNPRHKITKRGQNVTFRCDPISEHNRLYWYRQTLGQGPEFLTYFQNEAQLEKSRLLSDRFSAERPKGSFSTLEIQRTEQGDSAMYLCASSLGLEGNEQFFGPGTRLTVL.

The rearrangement links TRBV7-2 to TRBJ1-2; D not certain. The CDR3 extends over 13 amino acids. Germline loops: CDR1 SGHTA, CDR2 FQGNSA. V was pared by 5 bases and J by 6 bases, with 13 bases between. Written as DNA, the CDR3 is TGTGCCAGCAGCATGCAGATCACGCATGGCTACACCTTC. Protein sequence: CASSMQITHGYTF.